The 10 T cell receptor beta chains below come from one sample, sequenced in a study of blood T cell repertoires in COVID-19. The data were produced by immunoSEQ multiplex PCR, yet TCRdb's version contains in-frame clones alone and is incomplete. The table has hundreds of thousands of clones, around 86% seen once. Input material: peripheral blood. Receptors were obtained from a man between 60 and 70 years old who had recovered from COVID-19.

This chain connects TRBV15 to TRBJ2-5, with D perhaps matching TRBD2 (5 bases). This CDR3 has 13 residues. Deletions cut 6 bases from V and 2 bases from J, with 10 bases between. Germline V gene data show CDR1 as LNHNV and CDR2 as YYDKDF (reference sequence). The chain's CDR3 is CATRAPGQETQYF. CDR3 sequence (DNA): TGTGCCACCAGGGCGCCGGGGCAAGAGACCCAGTACTTC. The full variable domain, with the rest looked up from reference TRBV15 and TRBJ2-5, is DAMVIQNPRYQVTQFGKPVTLSCSQTLNHNVMYWYQQKSSQAPKLLFHYYDKDFNNEADTPDNFQSRRPNTSFCFLDIRSPGLGDTAMYLCATRAPGQETQYFGPGTRLLVL.

The gene calls are TRBV9 and TRBJ1-3; D is undetermined. Trimming cost V 4 bases and J 3 bases, with 11 bases left between them. CDR1 and CDR2 (germline): SGDLS, YYNGEE. There are 14 residues in the CDR3. In nucleotides, the CDR3 is TGTGCCAGCAGCCCAGCGGGTCGTGGAAACACCATATATTTT. Amino acid sequence: CASSPAGRGNTIYF.

The chain couples TRBV19 to TRBJ2-2; TRBD2 aligns across 10 bases. CDR3 length: 16 amino acids. In germline, CDR1 is LNHDA, CDR2 SQIVND (reference sequence). Trimming cost V 3 bases and J 4 bases; bases outside gene matches: 5. CDR3 amino acids: CASSILLAGVTGELFF. CDR3 sequence (DNA): TGTGCCAGTAGTATTCTGCTAGCGGGAGTCACCGGGGAGCTGTTTTTT.

The chain carries TRBV27 and TRBJ2-1, with TRBD2 matching over 8 bases. Germline V lookup: CDR1 MNHEY, CDR2 SMNVEV (reference sequence). CDR3 length: 14 residues. J lost 6 bases, V lost 4 bases, and 5 bases had no gene match. The CDR3: CASSYREGTNEQFF. The CDR3 DNA follows: TGTGCCAGCAGTTACCGGGAGGGAACCAATGAGCAGTTCTTC.

The chain carries TRBV7-3 and TRBJ1-6; 8 nucleotides agree with TRBD1. Looked up from germline, CDR1 is SGHTA and CDR2 is FQGTGA. This CDR3 has 16 residues. Trimming cost V 1 base and J 10 bases; bases outside gene matches: 9. In DNA, the CDR3 is TGTGCCAGCAGCTTAAATCCCCAGGGGGCAAAGTCACCCCTCCACTTT. Translation gives CASSLNPQGAKSPLHF.

The chain combines TRBV19 with TRBJ2-2, with TRBD1 as a possible D gene (6 bases). The CDR3 loop spans 16 amino acids. Germline V gene lookup returns CDR1 LNHDA and CDR2 SQIVND (reference sequence). Trimming left V 5 bases short and J 2 bases short, with 15 bases between. Here the CDR3 reads CASSSLGGKNTGELFF. For the CDR3, the DNA is TGTGCCAGTAGTTCTCTTGGGGGCAAAAACACCGGGGAGCTGTTTTTT.

The rearrangement uses TRBV19 and TRBJ2-1; TRBD1 matches 7 bases. The J segment lost 6 bases and the V segment lost 4 bases, leaving 3 bases of the junction unmatched. The CDR3 totals 13 residues. The germline gives CDR1 LNHDA, CDR2 SQIVND (reference sequence). The CDR3 region has the DNA TGTGCCAGTAGTACCCGACAGGGCAATGAGCAGTTCTTC. Translation gives CASSTRQGNEQFF. Full variable domain (rest looked up from reference TRBV19 and TRBJ2-1): DGGITQSPKYLFRKEGQNVTLSCEQNLNHDAMYWYRQDPGQGLRLIYYSQIVNDFQKGDIAEGYSVSREKKESFPLTVTSAQKNPTAFYLCASSTRQGNEQFFGPGTRLTVL.

In the case of this clone: This sample includes further DNA sequences coding for the same CDR3. The genes are TRBV7-9 and TRBJ1-2; 9 nucleotides match TRBD1. Germline values: CDR1 SEHNR, CDR2 FQNEAQ (reference sequence). The V gene end was trimmed by 5 bases and the J gene end by 3 bases; junction bases not matched to a gene: 1. The CDR3 is made up of 13 amino acids. The CDR3, as DNA: TGTGCCAGCAGCAGGACAGGGGACTATGGCTACACCTTC. Its protein product is CASSRTGDYGYTF.

The V call is TRBV27, the J call TRBJ1-1, with TRBD1 matching 10 bases. J was trimmed by 4 bases and V by 5 bases; bases with no gene match: 10. This CDR3 has 16 amino acids. The V gene's germline CDR1 is MNHEY and CDR2 SMNVEV (reference sequence). CDR3 bases: TGTGCCAGCAGTCCTCCGGGACAGGGGATCCGCACTGAAGCTTTCTTT. Encoded protein: CASSPPGQGIRTEAFF.

The rearrangement joins TRBV19 to TRBJ1-6; D not resolved. V lost 3 bases to trimming and J lost 0 bases, with 18 bases between them. Germline lookup yields CDR1 LNHDA and CDR2 SQIVND (reference sequence). This CDR3 has 19 amino acids. The CDR3 coding sequence is TGTGCCAGTAGTATGGCCCAGGCCGTCAGAAGCTCCTATAATTCACCCCTCCACTTT. Its protein is CASSMAQAVRSSYNSPLHF. Based on the CDR3 plus reference TRBV19 and TRBJ1-6, the full variable domain is DGGITQSPKYLFRKEGQNVTLSCEQNLNHDAMYWYRQDPGQGLRLIYYSQIVNDFQKGDIAEGYSVSREKKESFPLTVTSAQKNPTAFYLCASSMAQAVRSSYNSPLHFGNGTRLTVT.